These T cell receptor beta chains were read from a single sample in a study of cytomegalovirus exposure and HLA in healthy donors. The table came from immunoSEQ multiplex PCR; TCRdb's copy has only in-frame clones and leaves some out. The sample lists 55,000 to 80,000 clones; 85% were seen once. The sample taken for sequencing was PBMCs. Receptor source: a female donor in good health and CMV-seronegative. The CDR3 runs from the conserved cysteine through the conserved F or W. The order of the fields is V gene, J gene, clone size, CDR3 protein. A row's size may be missing; if present it is once, few, many or a size class.

v_call: TRBV11-2; j_call: TRBJ2-5; clone_size: -; cdr3_aa: CASSPGTGRTQYF
v_call: TRBV9; j_call: TRBJ2-7; clone_size: -; cdr3_aa: CASNPEGFDEQYF
v_call: TRBV6-1; j_call: TRBJ1-2; clone_size: -; cdr3_aa: CASSDAAGYTF
v_call: TRBV18; j_call: TRBJ2-5; clone_size: -; cdr3_aa: CASSPLASGYQETQYF
v_call: TRBV2; j_call: TRBJ2-7; clone_size: -; cdr3_aa: CATSLSIAGVGEQYF
v_call: TRBV7-6; j_call: TRBJ2-7; clone_size: -; cdr3_aa: CASSLDPGQGYEQYF
v_call: TRBV2; j_call: TRBJ2-2; clone_size: -; cdr3_aa: CASRIKETGELFF
v_call: TRBV5-1; j_call: TRBJ2-7; clone_size: once; cdr3_aa: CASSPGGQGAEQYF
v_call: TRBV5-1; j_call: -; clone_size: -; cdr3_aa: CASSTFGNEQYF
v_call: TRBV5-1; j_call: TRBJ2-1; clone_size: -; cdr3_aa: CASSWRDPSYNEQFF
v_call: TRBV5-4; j_call: TRBJ2-3; clone_size: -; cdr3_aa: CASSFVPSYTDTQYF
v_call: TRBV5-4; j_call: TRBJ2-1; clone_size: -; cdr3_aa: CASSLKVVQNYNEQFF
v_call: TRBV18; j_call: TRBJ2-5; clone_size: -; cdr3_aa: CASSPRAQETQYF
v_call: TRBV5-6; j_call: TRBJ1-2; clone_size: -; cdr3_aa: CASSLIDRGSNYGYTF
v_call: TRBV7-2; j_call: TRBJ2-3; clone_size: -; cdr3_aa: CASSEALAGGISTQYF
v_call: TRBV7-9; j_call: TRBJ2-2; clone_size: -; cdr3_aa: CASSAQLTSGNTGELFF
v_call: TRBV7-2; j_call: TRBJ1-4; clone_size: -; cdr3_aa: CASSLYGQSTNEKLFF
v_call: TRBV28; j_call: TRBJ2-1; clone_size: -; cdr3_aa: CASSTHRGAGLEKKFF
v_call: TRBV7-2; j_call: TRBJ1-4; clone_size: once; cdr3_aa: CASSLGHPPNREKLFF
v_call: TRBV7-9; j_call: TRBJ1-2; clone_size: -; cdr3_aa: CASSSDLRQSNYGYTF
v_call: TRBV18; j_call: TRBJ1-4; clone_size: -; cdr3_aa: CASSPFGRGATNEKLFF
v_call: TRBV30; j_call: TRBJ2-1; clone_size: -; cdr3_aa: CAWSPGWGGSYNEQFF
v_call: TRBV2; j_call: TRBJ2-7; clone_size: -; cdr3_aa: CASQDSSSSYEQYF
v_call: TRBV19; j_call: TRBJ1-4; clone_size: -; cdr3_aa: CASTPTPWTGANEKLFF
v_call: TRBV5-4; j_call: TRBJ1-2; clone_size: -; cdr3_aa: CASRATGGLYGYTF
v_call: TRBV7-2; j_call: TRBJ1-3; clone_size: once; cdr3_aa: CASSLAGTGGNTIYF
v_call: TRBV28; j_call: TRBJ1-2; clone_size: -; cdr3_aa: CASGTGPYGYTF
v_call: TRBV5-6; j_call: TRBJ1-1; clone_size: -; cdr3_aa: CASSQIHNRGKGTEAFF
v_call: TRBV27; j_call: TRBJ1-5; clone_size: -; cdr3_aa: CASSRTGTGWQPQHF
v_call: TRBV6-4; j_call: TRBJ1-1; clone_size: -; cdr3_aa: CASSEQVNTEAFF
v_call: TRBV7-9; j_call: TRBJ1-6; clone_size: -; cdr3_aa: CASSFTGGRPSPLHF